This record covers a single T cell receptor beta chain. The antigen remains unidentified. Each TRB cDNA library was prepared by 5' RACE (with UMI labels). Reprocessing the 5' RACE reads, TCRdb reports a single entry for every CDR3 protein and omits DNA. This specimen shows some 53,000 distinct CDR3 sequences; the ten leading clones hold approximately 0.52%. This sample is part of a study of CXCR3-negative and CXCR3-positive naive CD8 T cells. Notes on the study in general: In CXCR3-positive naive cells, the TRB CDR3s were more hydrophobic than in CXCR3-negative naive cells. Naive subsets did not differ in surface CD5, and TRB CDR3 properties served to infer TCR strength.

CDR1 is SGHAT and CDR2 is FQNNGV in the germline V gene. The CDR3 consists of 16 residues. Specimen: naive CXCR3+ CD8+ T cells from blood. Stated subset: CD45RO-CCR7+CD27+CD95- naive CD8+ T cells expressing CXCR3 (TNR3+). The chain recombines TRBV11-2 with TRBJ2-1; the D call from TCRdb, TRBD2, cannot be confirmed without DNA. This TCR was recovered from a human donor in good health. Some clones in this sample may be carry-over from other donors' samples. CDR3 protein: CASSLSGGAFYNEQFF.